The clone carrying this T cell receptor (beta chain) was observed once. A multiplex PCR was run with 60 Vbeta primers and 13 Jbeta primers. Libraries were prepared by immunoSEQ multiplex PCR; TCRdb keeps only in-frame clonotypes and omits some of them. The table includes fewer than 150,000 clones, about 80% detected once. The data were taken from a study of cytomegalovirus exposure and HLA in healthy donors. Looked up from germline, CDR1 is MNHNY and CDR2 is SVGAGI (reference sequence). The length of the CDR3 is 13 residues. V gave up 6 bases and J gave up 6 bases, with 11 bases separating them. This receptor was identified in a male donor in good health and CMV-seronegative. This chain links TRBV6-6 with TRBJ2-2; D not resolved. Sequenced input: PBMCs. The CDR3 region has the DNA TGTGCCAGCAGCCTACCCTTGTCCGGGGAGCTGTTTTTT. Its protein is CASSLPLSGELFF.